This TCR beta chain was captured in a study of blood T cell repertoires in COVID-19. Turning to the study itself: Donors in the United States, Italy and Spain gave samples during acute or convalescent COVID-19.

Assignment of participants to cohorts was predicated upon participant-reported clinical history. Donors of Cohort 3 who recovered were those that had two negative PCRs, clearance, or symptom resolution. V gave up 5 bases and J gave up 6 bases; unmatched junction bases: 9. The CDR3 contains 14 residues. The germline V gene encodes CDR1 SGHRS and CDR2 YFSETQ. Method: immunoSEQ multiplex PCR; TCRdb's copy keeps in-frame clones and lacks some. Among fewer than 400,000 clones listed, about 87% were seen once. The rearrangement joins TRBV5-1 to TRBJ1-2; 8 bases fit TRBD1. The sample taken for sequencing was PBMCs or T cells enriched from blood (not recorded which). The receptor was isolated from a woman in her forties or fifties who had recovered from COVID-19. The chain's CDR3 is CASRLQGVGDGYTF. The CDR3 DNA is TGCGCCAGCAGGTTACAGGGGGTCGGTGATGGCTACACCTTC.